This is a list of T cell receptor beta chains from one sample in a study of blood T cell repertoires in COVID-19. Here immunoSEQ multiplex PCR was the method, and the copy in TCRdb shows in-frame clones only, minus some. The table lists over 350,000 clones, approximately 90% of them singletons, with roughly a tenth in the top ten. Sequencing was performed on PBMCs or T cells enriched from blood (not recorded which). These receptors all stem from a woman aged 45-65 years who had recovered from COVID-19. The CDR3 runs from the conserved cysteine through the conserved F or W. The order of the fields is clone size, V gene, D gene, CDR3 length, J gene, CDR3 DNA, CDR3 protein. The D gene is left open where the match is weak. Only some rows state a clone size, as once, few, many or a class for expanded clones.

size: .
V: TRBV19
D: TRBD1
length: 15
J: TRBJ1-5
DNA: TGTGCCAGTAGGACACACAGGGGGCCGGGGCAGCCCCAGCATTTT
CDR3: CASRTHRGPGQPQHF

size: .
V: TRBV9
D: .
length: 15
J: TRBJ1-6
DNA: TGTGCCAGCAGCCCACAACGGGATGTCCCCTCACCCCTCCACTTT
CDR3: CASSPQRDVPSPLHF

size: .
V: TRBV5-6
D: .
length: 16
J: TRBJ1-3
DNA: TGTGCCAGCAGCTTGTGGGGGCTGGATTCTGGAAACACCATATATTTT
CDR3: CASSLWGLDSGNTIYF

size: .
V: TRBV27
D: .
length: 14
J: TRBJ2-1
DNA: TGTGCCAGCAGCCTCCCGCGGGTCTCCAATGAGCAGTTCTTC
CDR3: CASSLPRVSNEQFF

size: .
V: TRBV21-1
D: .
length: 16
J: TRBJ1-6
DNA: TGTGCCAGCAGCAAAGAAGGAGGAACTTATAATTCACCCCTCCACTTT
CDR3: CASSKEGGTYNSPLHF

size: .
V: TRBV6-1
D: TRBD2
length: 18
J: TRBJ2-7
DNA: TGTGCCAGCAGTGAAGGACCTAGCGGGGGACTCCCCCTTTACGAGCAGTACTTC
CDR3: CASSEGPSGGLPLYEQYF

size: few
V: TRBV7-9
D: .
length: 15
J: TRBJ2-5
DNA: TGTGCCAGCAGAGGAATAACAGGGACACAAGAGACCCAGTACTTC
CDR3: CASRGITGTQETQYF

size: many
V: TRBV2
D: .
length: 14
J: TRBJ2-7
DNA: TGTGCCAGCAGTTCTACTGCCTCTAACTACGAGCAGTACTTC
CDR3: CASSSTASNYEQYF

size: .
V: TRBV6-5
D: TRBD1
length: 15
J: TRBJ1-2
DNA: TGTGCCAGCTCGCCTCCGGGACAGGGGGCCTATGGCTACACCTTC
CDR3: CASSPPGQGAYGYTF

size: .
V: TRBV4-2
D: .
length: 14
J: TRBJ1-2
DNA: TGTGCCAGCAGCCAAGATTCGAGTAACTATGGCTACACCTTC
CDR3: CASSQDSSNYGYTF

size: .
V: TRBV30
D: .
length: 12
J: TRBJ1-2
DNA: TGTGCCTGGAGTTTTAACAGCTATGGCTACACCTTC
CDR3: CAWSFNSYGYTF

size: .
V: TRBV4-2
D: .
length: 14
J: TRBJ1-1
DNA: TGTGCCAGCAGCCCTCCTCCCTTGAACACTGAAGCTTTCTTT
CDR3: CASSPPPLNTEAFF

size: .
V: TRBV28
D: TRBD1
length: 18
J: TRBJ2-7
DNA: TGTGCCAGCAGTTTTATCGGGTTTTTGACAGGGGGATTCTACGAGCAGTACTTC
CDR3: CASSFIGFLTGGFYEQYF

size: .
V: TRBV2
D: TRBD2
length: 15
J: TRBJ2-7
DNA: TGTGCCAGCACTGAATGGTCGGGGGGCTCCTACGAGCAGTACTTC
CDR3: CASTEWSGGSYEQYF

size: .
V: TRBV7-2
D: TRBD1
length: 14
J: TRBJ1-6
DNA: TGTGCCAGCAGCCCCCGGGACAGGAATTCACCCCTCCACTTT
CDR3: CASSPRDRNSPLHF

size: .
V: TRBV6-1
D: .
length: 15
J: TRBJ1-6
DNA: TGTGCCAGCAGTGAATTCGGTCGCTATAATTCACCCCTCCACTTT
CDR3: CASSEFGRYNSPLHF

size: .
V: TRBV6-1
D: .
length: 16
J: TRBJ1-1
DNA: TGTGCCAGCAGTGCCTTCCCGGGACACGTGAACACTGAAGCTTTCTTT
CDR3: CASSAFPGHVNTEAFF

size: few
V: TRBV5-4
D: .
length: 14
J: TRBJ1-2
DNA: TGTGCCAGCAGGCAACGACATGAGGGGGATGGCTACACCTTC
CDR3: CASRQRHEGDGYTF

size: .
V: TRBV10-3
D: TRBD1
length: 16
J: TRBJ1-5
DNA: TGTGCCATCGGGGGGACAGGGATCTCCCCTAATCAGCCCCAGCATTTT
CDR3: CAIGGTGISPNQPQHF

size: once
V: TRBV4-3
D: .
length: 17
J: TRBJ2-5
DNA: TGCGCCAGCAGCCAAGCCTCGTACGGGGGGCCAGGGGAGACCCAGTACTTC
CDR3: CASSQASYGGPGETQYF

size: .
V: TRBV5-1
D: .
length: 12
J: TRBJ1-1
DNA: TGCGCCAGCAGCTTGGACAGGGTGGGAGCTTTCTTT
CDR3: CASSLDRVGAFF

size: .
V: TRBV3-1/TRBV3-2
D: .
length: 11
J: TRBJ1-1
DNA: TGTGCCAGCAGCTTCCGGGGGGTCGCTTTCTTT
CDR3: CASSFRGVAFF

size: once
V: TRBV6-1
D: .
length: 17
J: TRBJ1-1
DNA: TGTGCCAGCAGTGAAGAAGGCTACAGGATTGCGAGCAGTGAAGCTTTCTTT
CDR3: CASSEEGYRIASSEAFF

size: .
V: TRBV3-1/TRBV3-2
D: .
length: 15
J: TRBJ1-5
DNA: TGTGCCAGCAGCCAAGCAGGTGGTGGCAATCAGCCCCAGCATTTT
CDR3: CASSQAGGGNQPQHF

size: .
V: TRBV6-1
D: .
length: 17
J: TRBJ1-3
DNA: TGTGCCAGCAGTGAAAGGGTCCAGGCGGGGTCTGGAAACACCATATATTTT
CDR3: CASSERVQAGSGNTIYF

size: .
V: TRBV6-5
D: .
length: 11
J: TRBJ2-7
DNA: TGTGCCAGCAGAGGGGGATACGAGCAGTACTTC
CDR3: CASRGGYEQYF

size: .
V: TRBV9
D: .
length: 12
J: TRBJ2-1
DNA: TGTGCCAGCAGCGTACACAATGCAGAGCAGTTCTTC
CDR3: CASSVHNAEQFF

size: .
V: TRBV9
D: .
length: 14
J: TRBJ1-1
DNA: TGTGCCAGCAGCGTGCGGCCTTTGAACACTGAAGCTTTCTTT
CDR3: CASSVRPLNTEAFF